The present entry profiles one T cell receptor beta chain with its context. The assay was immunoSEQ multiplex PCR, and TCRdb's table has in-frame clones only and misses some. The sample yields 180,000 or so clones, approximately 79% seen once. Germline V CDR1 and CDR2: SEHNR, FQNEAQ (reference sequence). The CDR3 covers 14 residues. Losses at the gene ends were 5 bases for V and 4 bases for J; bases not matched to a gene: 5. The data belong to a study of blood T cell repertoires in COVID-19. About the study: In each case, the material was cDNA or gDNA derived from T cells, B-cell-depleted T cells, or PBMCs.

The clonotype comes from a man aged 50 or older who had recovered from COVID-19. The chain couples TRBV7-9 to TRBJ2-7, with TRBD2 identical over 10 bases. Sequenced: peripheral blood. The CDR3 DNA reads TGTGCCAGCAGCGAACTTAGCGGGAGGTACGAGCAGTACTTC. Its translation is CASSELSGRYEQYF.